The entry below gives a single T cell receptor (beta chain) sequence along with its context. The sample has other DNA sequences that encode this CDR3 too. These data belong to a study of T cell responses to AZD1222 COVID-19 vaccine. V lost 2 bases and J 2 bases, leaving 7 bases between the germline ends. CDR1 MDHEN and CDR2 SYDVKM come from the germline V gene. This CDR3 has 13 residues. Measured with immunoSEQ multiplex PCR; TCRdb has only the in-frame clones, and not every one. The sample comprises some 280,000 clones, around 93% of which are singletons, and less than 0.6% rests with the top ten. The sequence was collected from an adult who received the AZD1222 COVID-19 vaccine. The sample was peripheral blood, taken 28 days after the second AZD1222 dose. The rearrangement uses TRBV28 and TRBJ2-7, with a tentative D call TRBD2 (5 bases). This chain's CDR3 is CASSLGGPYEQYF. The CDR3 nucleotides read TGTGCCAGCAGTTTAGGAGGCCCCTACGAGCAGTACTTC.